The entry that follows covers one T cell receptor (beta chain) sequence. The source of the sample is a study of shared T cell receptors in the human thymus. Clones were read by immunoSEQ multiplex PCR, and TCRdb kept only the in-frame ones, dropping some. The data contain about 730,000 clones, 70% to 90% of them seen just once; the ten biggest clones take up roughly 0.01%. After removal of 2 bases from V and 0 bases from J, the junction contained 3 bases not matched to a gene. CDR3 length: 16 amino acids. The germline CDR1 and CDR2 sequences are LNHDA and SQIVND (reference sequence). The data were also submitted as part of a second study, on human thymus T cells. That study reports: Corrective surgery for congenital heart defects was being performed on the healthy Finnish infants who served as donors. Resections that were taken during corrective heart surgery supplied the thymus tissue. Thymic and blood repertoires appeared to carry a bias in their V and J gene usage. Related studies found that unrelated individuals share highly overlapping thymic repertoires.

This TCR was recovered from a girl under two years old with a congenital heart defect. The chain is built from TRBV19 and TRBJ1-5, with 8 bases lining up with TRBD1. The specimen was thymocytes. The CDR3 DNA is TGTGCCAGTAGTATACTCAGGGGGCTTAGCAATCAGCCCCAGCATTTT. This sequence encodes CASSILRGLSNQPQHF.